This entry describes one T cell receptor beta chain. The sample belongs to a study of shared clonotypes between healthy human individuals. Every donor was a Caucasian adult from Nashville, Tennessee. Generated by immunoSEQ multiplex PCR, the TCRdb table keeps only in-frame clones and is missing some. The repertoire holds around 2,000,000 clones, with roughly 94% as singletons. The sequencing sample was made of naive CD4+ T cells sorted from blood. Subset in this sample: CD45RA+ positively selected. The receptor was derived from a man younger than 35 in good health.

The CDR3 protein is CASSYTGGEPQHF. In nucleotides, the CDR3 is TGTGCCAGCAGTTACACAGGGGGCGAGCCCCAGCATTTT. This sequence joins TRBV6-6 and TRBJ1-5; 9 nucleotides line up with TRBD1. The germline CDR1 and CDR2 sequences are MNHNY and SVGAGI (reference sequence). V was clipped by 2 bases and J by 8 bases; unmatched bases: 1. CDR3 length: 13 residues.